This T cell receptor (beta chain) was sequenced during a study of blood T cell repertoires in COVID-19. In the study overall: Some COVID-19 samples were acute and others convalescent; all came from the United States, Italy and Spain. Sources were T cells, B-cell-depleted T cells, or PBMCs; the material itself was cDNA or gDNA.

The V gene's germline CDR1 is SQVTM and CDR2 ANQGSEA. This CDR3 spans 17 amino acids. V shed 6 bases and J 3 bases; nucleotides not matched to a gene: 9. Original analysis: Estimates of nucleated cell counts were drawn from the amplification of reference gene primers. The protocol was immunoSEQ multiplex PCR, while the TCRdb copy is restricted to in-frame clones and leaves out a portion. Clone size and V and J calls were adopted from that table, with D and trimming inferred from the DNA. The sample contains around 130,000 clones, 75% to 85% of which appear only once. The sequencing sample was made of peripheral blood. The V gene is TRBV29-1, the J gene TRBJ2-3; 16 bases fit TRBD2. The sequence was collected from a human donor in a cohort sampled during active COVID-19. The CDR3 is CSVAGTSGGARTDTQYF. CDR3 nucleotides: TGCAGCGTAGCCGGGACTAGCGGGGGGGCCCGGACAGATACGCAGTATTTT.